The next 24 T cell receptor beta chains were all read from a single sample in a study of metastatic and nonmetastatic thyroid tumors. Treatment of any kind had been given to no patient before thyroid surgery. TCRdb re-analyzed the PCR reads through MiXCR. The data contain roughly 18,000 clones, 29% of them singletons. The sequenced sample consisted of tumor tissue. The source is a female donor with papillary thyroid cancer or a benign thyroid nodule (not recorded which). Some clones in this sample may be carry-over from other donors' samples.

This clone is medium-sized within its sample. This chain joins TRBV7-3 and TRBJ1-1; TRBD1 might be the D (5 bases). The CDR3 runs to 14 residues. Germline values: CDR1 SGHTA, CDR2 FQGTGA. V was cut by 5 bases and J by 6 bases, with 16 bases left in between. CDR3 region: CASSPGGGIAEAFF. The CDR3 DNA reads as TGTGCCAGCAGCCCAGGTGGGGGGATCGCTGAAGCTTTCTTT.

In this sample, this clone is medium-sized (0.01 to 0.1%). The chain combines TRBV6-2 or TRBV6-3 with TRBJ2-1; 14 bases line up with TRBD2. This CDR3 is 14 amino acids long. V gave up 8 bases and J gave up 6 bases; unmatched junction bases: 3. Germline values: CDR1 MNHEY, CDR2 SVGEGT. The chain's CDR3 is CASGGLAGVNEQFF. Here the CDR3 DNA reads TGTGCCAGCGGGGGACTAGCGGGAGTCAATGAGCAGTTCTTC.

The genes are TRBV18 and TRBJ1-1, with D maybe TRBD1 (5 bases). Germline V gives CDR1 KGHSH, CDR2 LQKENI. This CDR3 comprises 14 residues. The V end lost 6 bases, the J end lost 4 bases, and 15 bases lay between the germline ends. The CDR3 DNA reads as TGTGCCAGCTCCACCTCTGGGGGGACCACTGAAGCTTTCTTT. Encoded protein: CASSTSGGTTEAFF.

The chain has TRBV7-2 and TRBJ2-7, with D maybe TRBD2 (6 bases). The germline V gene has CDR1 SGHTA and CDR2 FQGNSA. The CDR3 consists of 13 residues. Trimming pared 9 bases from V and 5 bases from J, leaving 17 bases between. This chain's CDR3 is CASKDYLGDEQYF. The CDR3 region has the DNA TGTGCCAGTAAGGACTACCTAGGGGACGAGCAGTACTTC.

The CDR3 nucleotides are TGTGCCAGCAGTGATGGCAATAGGTTTGACGAGCAGTACTTC. Translated: CASSDGNRFDEQYF. V usage is TRBV6-1 and J usage is TRBJ2-7; D gene uncertain. The V gene's germline CDR1 is MNHNS and CDR2 SASEGT. V was pared by 3 bases and J by 5 bases, with 14 bases between. The CDR3 consists of 14 residues.

This clone appeared once. The chain is built from TRBV11-2 and TRBJ2-3; 16 nucleotides align to TRBD2. CDR1 is SGHAT, CDR2 FQNNGV, per germline. The CDR3 runs 17 residues. After removal of 5 bases from V and 4 bases from J, the junction contained 6 bases not matched to a gene. The CDR3 nucleotides are TGTGCCAGCAGCCCGGGACTAGCGGGAGGGCCCGCAGATACGCAGTATTTT. This translates into CASSPGLAGGPADTQYF.

The chain uses TRBV5-1 and TRBJ1-1, with 8 bases that match TRBD1. This CDR3 spans 17 amino acids. Germline V lookup: CDR1 SGHRS, CDR2 YFSETQ. The V gene end was trimmed by 5 bases and the J gene end by 3 bases; junction bases not matched to a gene: 15. The CDR3 region is CASRITGQGRLYTEAFF. The CDR3, as DNA: TGCGCCAGCAGGATAACAGGACAGGGACGGCTTTACACTGAAGCTTTCTTT.

The CDR3, as DNA: TGTGCCAGCAGCCCCGGCAGCTGGAGAGACGGAGAGCAGTACTTC. It yields the protein CASSPGSWRDGEQYF. This chain connects TRBV5-4 to TRBJ2-7; the D is unclear. V lost 4 bases and J 7 bases, leaving 21 bases between the germline ends. CDR1 is SGHNT and CDR2 is YYREEE in the germline V gene (reference sequence). The CDR3 runs to 15 residues.

The rearrangement uses TRBV5-1 and TRBJ2-1; TRBD1 agrees at 8 bases. CDR1 and CDR2 from the germline V gene are SGHRS and YFSETQ. J was trimmed by 7 bases and V by 0 bases; bases with no gene match: 6. The CDR3 consists of 15 residues. DNA for the CDR3: TGCGCCAGCAGCTTGGGGTCAGGGGGCTGGAATGAGCAGTTCTTC. It codes for CASSLGSGGWNEQFF.

The sample holds a few counts of this clone. The CDR3 nucleotides read TGCAGCGTTGACGCGGGACTAGCGGAAGAGACCCAGTACTTC. It yields the protein CSVDAGLAEETQYF. V usage is TRBV29-1 and J usage is TRBJ2-5; 11 bases fit TRBD2. V lost 3 bases, J lost 3 bases, and 3 bases stayed unmatched. From germline, CDR1 is SQVTM and CDR2 ANQGSEA. This CDR3 has 14 amino acids.

This rearrangement joins TRBV20-1 to TRBJ2-1; 7 bases map to TRBD2. This CDR3 has 12 amino acids. Germline CDR1 reads DFQATT; CDR2 reads SNEGSKA (reference sequence). Trimming removed 3 bases from V and 15 bases from J; junction bases left unmatched: 11. The CDR3 DNA follows: TGCAGTGCTAGCAGCGGGGAAACTTGTTTGTTCTTC. Protein: CSASSGETCLFF.

J is TRBJ2-1 and V is TRBV20-1, with D possibly called TRBD1 or TRBD2 (5 bases each). Germline-derived CDR1 and CDR2 are DFQATT and SNEGSKA (reference sequence). Trimming stripped 3 bases from V and 2 bases from J, with 8 bases between. The CDR3 runs 13 residues. The CDR3 DNA reads TGCAGTGCTAGCAGGGACCCCTACAATGAGCAGTTCTTC. It codes for CSASRDPYNEQFF.

This clone was seen a handful of times. The rearrangement uses TRBV27 and TRBJ2-7; D may be TRBD1 (6 bases). There are 16 residues in the CDR3. The V end lost 5 bases, the J end lost 0 bases, and 17 bases lay between the germline ends. The germline gives CDR1 MNHEY, CDR2 SMNVEV (reference sequence). The CDR3 nucleotides are TGTGCCAGCAGTACCCGGAGACAGGTCCCCTCCTACGAGCAGTACTTC. Its protein product is CASSTRRQVPSYEQYF.

The J gene is TRBJ2-1, the V gene TRBV6-2 or TRBV6-3, with 8 bases fitting TRBD1. Germline assignment: CDR1 MNHEY and CDR2 SVGEGT. CDR3 length equals 13 residues. With V trimmed by 6 bases and J by 8 bases, 6 bases remained unmatched. This chain's CDR3 is CASRRTGLDEQFF. The CDR3, as DNA: TGTGCCAGCAGGCGGACAGGGTTGGATGAGCAGTTCTTC.

In its sample, this clone was seen many times. The genes are TRBV7-6 and TRBJ2-1; the D call may be TRBD1 or TRBD2 (6 bases each). There are 16 residues in the CDR3. The germline V gene has CDR1 SGHVS and CDR2 FNYEAQ. V lost 4 bases and J lost 4, with 17 bases in between. CDR3 sequence reads: CASSSYAGHTYNEQFF. CDR3 bases: TGTGCCAGCAGCTCTTACGCGGGACACACTTACAATGAGCAGTTCTTC.

Many counts were recorded for this clone. The J gene is TRBJ1-1, the V gene TRBV25-1; no firm D call. CDR1 is MGHDK, CDR2 SYGVNS, per germline. V lost 3 bases and J lost 3, with 11 bases in between. The CDR3 is 14 residues long. The CDR3 DNA follows: TGTGCCAGCAGTGACGGAGGTAAGGACACTGAAGCTTTCTTT. Translating it yields CASSDGGKDTEAFF.

This chain links TRBV20-1 with TRBJ1-2; D is undetermined. CDR1 is DFQATT and CDR2 is SNEGSKA in the germline V gene (reference sequence). The CDR3 loop spans 12 amino acids. With 5 bases removed from V and 3 bases from J, the gap between germline ends came to 10 bases. DNA of the CDR3: TGCAGTGCTTACGGGAGGGACTATGGCTACACCTTC. Translating gives CSAYGRDYGYTF.

This chain links TRBV11-2 with TRBJ1-2; D not resolved. This CDR3 contains 13 residues. Germline-derived CDR1 and CDR2 are SGHAT and FQNNGV. With 4 bases removed from V and 7 bases from J, the gap between germline ends came to 13 bases. DNA of the CDR3: TGTGCCAGCAGCTGGACTGGGGTCCGTGGCTACACCTTC. Amino acid sequence: CASSWTGVRGYTF.

This clone showed up many times. The chain is built from TRBV14 and TRBJ2-1, with D perhaps TRBD1 or TRBD2 (5 bases each). CDR1 is SGHDN, CDR2 FVKESK, per germline. Trimming pared 3 bases from V and 10 bases from J, leaving 19 bases between. CDR3 length: 15 amino acids. CDR3: CASSHVYTSGPEQFF. The CDR3 DNA reads as TGTGCCAGCAGCCATGTTTATACCTCGGGACCGGAGCAGTTCTTC.

This clone has a handful of counts. This chain uses TRBV6-1 with TRBJ1-1; 8 positions agree with TRBD1. V shed 3 bases and J 5 bases; nucleotides not matched to a gene: 11. The V gene's germline CDR1 is MNHNS and CDR2 SASEGT. The CDR3 extends over 16 amino acids. The CDR3 sequence: CASSDKSGGRGTEAFF. The CDR3 nucleotides read TGTGCCAGCAGTGACAAATCAGGGGGCCGAGGGACTGAAGCTTTCTTT.

The CDR3: CASREQLFSYEQYF. As DNA, the CDR3 is TGTGCCAGCAGGGAACAGCTCTTCTCCTACGAGCAGTACTTC. The rearrangement links TRBV2 to TRBJ2-7; D call uncertain. Germline V gene data show CDR1 as SNHLY and CDR2 as FYNNEI. With 6 bases removed from V and 0 bases from J, the gap between germline ends came to 12 bases. The CDR3 runs to 14 residues.

V and J are TRBV6-1 and TRBJ1-2; the match to TRBD1 covers 8 bases. The CDR3 has 15 amino acids. Germline-derived CDR1 and CDR2 are MNHNS and SASEGT. Trimming at V came to 3 bases and at J to 2 bases, leaving 5 bases not matched to a gene. CDR3 DNA sequence: TGTGCCAGCAGTGAGGGGGGACAGGAGAACTATGGCTACACCTTC. Amino acid sequence: CASSEGGQENYGYTF.

This sequence joins TRBV28 and TRBJ2-7, with 10 nucleotides matching TRBD2. The CDR3 is 16 amino acids. The V segment lost 2 bases and the J segment 3 bases; nucleotides outside the gene matches: 7. CDR1 and CDR2 from the germline V gene are MDHEN and SYDVKM. The CDR3, as DNA: TGTGCCAGCAGTTTAGAGCTAGCGGGGGAAGACTACGAGCAGTACTTC. Translating gives CASSLELAGEDYEQYF. Full variable domain (outside the CDR3, taken from reference TRBV28 and TRBJ2-7): DVKVTQSSRYLVKRTGEKVFLECVQDMDHENMFWYRQDPGLGLRLIYFSYDVKMKEKGDIPEGYSVSREKKERFSLILESASTNQTSMYLCASSLELAGEDYEQYFGPGTRLTVT.

The chain is built from TRBV2 and TRBJ1-2; D not certain. From germline, CDR1 is SNHLY and CDR2 FYNNEI. Trimming took 7 bases from V and 4 from J, leaving 10 bases between them. This CDR3 is 12 amino acids long. For the CDR3, the DNA is TGTGCCAGCATCGGGCCGGTCTATGGCTACACCTTC. The encoded protein is CASIGPVYGYTF.